A selection of T cell receptor beta chains follows, all from one sample in a study of CD8 T cells in Susac syndrome. TCRdb re-called the immunoSEQ multiplex PCR reads with MiXCR, one entry per CDR3 protein. This table has about 80,000 distinct CDR3 sequences, approximately 94% appearing once. The specimen was CD8+ T cells from PBMCs. The receptors were gathered from a human donor in good health. The CDR3 runs from the conserved cysteine through the conserved F or W. A D gene is named only where the DNA matches it firmly. Clone size, where shown, is once, few, many, or a class for clones that have expanded.

J: TRBJ1-1; size: NA; D: NA; V: TRBV5-1; CDR3: CASSPGFGAHTEAFF; DNA: TGCGCCAGCAGCCCCGGATTCGGGGCCCACACTGAAGCTTTCTTT
J: TRBJ2-1; size: NA; D: TRBD2; V: TRBV13; CDR3: CASSPVSGSNNEQFF; DNA: TGTGCCAGCAGCCCGGTTAGCGGGAGCAACAATGAGCAGTTCTTC
J: TRBJ2-1; size: NA; D: TRBD2; V: TRBV4-1; CDR3: CASSLRLADNEQFF; DNA: TGCGCCAGCAGCCTACGACTAGCGGACAATGAGCAGTTCTTC
J: TRBJ2-3; size: NA; D: NA; V: TRBV27; CDR3: CASSSLLINTDTQYF; DNA: TGTGCCAGCAGTTCCCTGCTGATTAACACAGATACGCAGTATTTT
J: TRBJ2-1; size: NA; D: NA; V: TRBV19; CDR3: CAGSGFKSYNEQFF; DNA: TGTGCCGGATCTGGATTCAAGTCCTACAATGAGCAGTTCTTC
J: TRBJ1-1; size: NA; D: NA; V: TRBV6-5; CDR3: CASGPGGTEAFF; DNA: TGTGCCAGCGGCCCCGGCGGGACTGAAGCTTTCTTT
J: TRBJ2-4; size: NA; D: NA; V: TRBV20-1; CDR3: CSARVQSQASLAKNIQYF; DNA: TGCAGTGCTAGAGTCCAGTCCCAAGCAAGTCTAGCCAAAAACATTCAGTACTTC
J: TRBJ2-1; size: NA; D: TRBD2; V: TRBV12-3/TRBV12-4; CDR3: CASSLSPSGIQFF; DNA: TGTGCCAGCAGTTTATCCCCTAGCGGGATTCAGTTCTTC
J: TRBJ2-1; size: NA; D: NA; V: TRBV6-2/TRBV6-3; CDR3: CASGVDNEQFF; DNA: TGTGCCAGCGGCGTCGACAATGAGCAGTTCTTC
J: TRBJ1-5; size: NA; D: NA; V: TRBV27; CDR3: CASSLSPGGNQPQHF; DNA: TGTGCCAGCAGTTTATCCCCCGGGGGCAATCAGCCCCAGCATTTT
J: TRBJ1-5; size: NA; D: TRBD1; V: TRBV27; CDR3: CASSLSGQGSNQPQHF; DNA: TGTGCCAGCAGTTTATCGGGACAGGGTAGCAATCAGCCCCAGCATTTT
J: TRBJ2-5; size: NA; D: NA; V: TRBV4-1; CDR3: CASSDPLWGQETQYF; DNA: TGCGCCAGCAGCGACCCCCTCTGGGGCCAAGAGACCCAGTACTTC
J: TRBJ1-2; size: NA; D: TRBD1; V: TRBV20-1; CDR3: CSANGQGDYGYTF; DNA: TGCAGTGCCAACGGACAGGGGGACTATGGCTACACCTTC
J: TRBJ2-5; size: NA; D: NA; V: TRBV27; CDR3: CASSSRDGTQETQYF; DNA: TGTGCCAGCAGTAGCCGGGACGGCACCCAAGAGACCCAGTACTTC
J: TRBJ2-3; size: NA; D: NA; V: TRBV6-5; CDR3: CASTYGGADTQYF; DNA: TGTGCCAGCACCTACGGGGGAGCAGATACGCAGTATTTT
J: TRBJ2-7; size: NA; D: TRBD1; V: TRBV4-1; CDR3: CASSGRQGGYEQYF; DNA: TGCGCCAGCAGCGGACGACAGGGGGGCTACGAGCAGTACTTC
J: TRBJ1-1; size: NA; D: NA; V: TRBV25-1; CDR3: CASKRTESEAFF; DNA: TGTGCCAGCAAAAGGACAGAGTCTGAAGCTTTCTTT
J: TRBJ2-5; size: NA; D: NA; V: TRBV30; CDR3: CAWAQVPRRETQYF; DNA: TGTGCCTGGGCACAGGTTCCGCGGAGAGAGACCCAGTACTTC
J: TRBJ1-2; size: NA; D: NA; V: TRBV6-5; CDR3: CASTQFGSEGYTF; DNA: TGTGCCAGCACCCAATTCGGGTCGGAGGGCTACACCTTC
J: TRBJ1-2; size: NA; D: NA; V: TRBV9; CDR3: CASSARTNSYGYTF; DNA: TGTGCCAGCAGCGCCAGGACCAACAGCTATGGCTACACCTTC
J: TRBJ1-1; size: NA; D: NA; V: TRBV9; CDR3: CASSAPGRMNTEAFF; DNA: TGTGCCAGCAGCGCCCCCGGACGGATGAACACTGAAGCTTTCTTT
J: TRBJ2-5; size: NA; D: NA; V: TRBV20-1; CDR3: CSAGRGTWEQETQYF; DNA: TGCAGTGCGGGGCGCGGGACTTGGGAACAAGAGACCCAGTACTTC
J: TRBJ2-7; size: once; D: TRBD1; V: TRBV7-8; CDR3: CASTPLYRDRGIYEQYF; DNA: TGTGCCAGCACCCCTCTTTACCGGGACAGGGGAATCTACGAGCAGTACTTC
J: TRBJ1-2; size: NA; D: NA; V: TRBV7-2; CDR3: CASSPISSNYGYTF; DNA: TGTGCCAGCAGCCCCATATCGTCTAACTATGGCTACACCTTC
J: TRBJ2-1; size: NA; D: NA; V: TRBV3-1; CDR3: CASSQVTGLNEQFF; DNA: TGTGCCAGCAGCCAAGTCACAGGGCTGAATGAGCAGTTCTTC
J: TRBJ2-1; size: NA; D: NA; V: TRBV27; CDR3: CASSLSSYNEQFF; DNA: TGTGCCAGCAGCTTGAGCTCCTACAATGAGCAGTTCTTC
J: TRBJ2-3; size: NA; D: NA; V: TRBV4-3; CDR3: CASSPVGTDTQYF; DNA: TGCGCCAGCAGCCCCGTCGGCACAGATACGCAGTATTTT
J: TRBJ2-3; size: NA; D: TRBD2; V: TRBV7-6; CDR3: CASSLWTSGSLTDTQYF; DNA: TGTGCCAGCAGCTTGTGGACTAGCGGGAGTTTAACAGATACGCAGTATTTT
J: TRBJ2-6; size: NA; D: NA; V: TRBV30; CDR3: CAWSEGHLSGANVLTF; DNA: TGTGCCTGGAGCGAAGGACATCTGTCTGGGGCCAACGTCCTGACTTTC
J: TRBJ1-1; size: NA; D: NA; V: TRBV18; CDR3: CASPSTGVGDTEAFF; DNA: TGTGCCAGCCCGTCCACGGGGGTGGGTGACACTGAAGCTTTCTTT
J: TRBJ1-5; size: NA; D: NA; V: TRBV15; CDR3: CATSGQNQPQHF; DNA: TGTGCCACCAGCGGGCAGAATCAGCCCCAGCATTTT
J: TRBJ2-3; size: NA; D: NA; V: TRBV6-5; CDR3: CASSWRAVTDTQYF; DNA: TGTGCCAGCAGTTGGAGGGCAGTAACAGATACGCAGTATTTT
J: TRBJ2-4; size: NA; D: NA; V: TRBV6-1; CDR3: CASSEATGDSRLF; DNA: TGTGCCAGCAGTGAAGCTACGGGGGACAGTCGACTCTTC
J: TRBJ1-5; size: NA; D: TRBD1; V: TRBV19; CDR3: CASSIPNWTGGHQPQHF; DNA: TGTGCCAGTAGTATACCAAATTGGACAGGGGGACATCAGCCCCAGCATTTT
J: TRBJ2-1; size: NA; D: NA; V: TRBV30; CDR3: CAWSVYGKSSYNEQFF; DNA: TGTGCCTGGAGTGTCTATGGGAAAAGCTCCTACAATGAGCAGTTCTTC
J: TRBJ2-2; size: NA; D: NA; V: TRBV10-3; CDR3: CAISISGELFF; DNA: TGTGCCATCAGCATCTCAGGGGAGCTGTTTTTT
J: TRBJ2-3; size: NA; D: NA; V: TRBV2; CDR3: CASPGSRRTDTQYF; DNA: TGTGCCAGCCCGGGCTCCCGGCGCACAGATACGCAGTATTTT
J: TRBJ2-7; size: NA; D: NA; V: TRBV5-4; CDR3: CASSSGYGTYEQYF; DNA: TGTGCCAGCAGCTCAGGATATGGCACCTACGAGCAGTACTTC
J: TRBJ1-1; size: NA; D: NA; V: TRBV7-8; CDR3: CASSSAGRTLNTEAFF; DNA: TGTGCCAGCAGCTCAGCCGGCAGAACCTTGAACACTGAAGCTTTCTTT
J: TRBJ1-5; size: NA; D: NA; V: TRBV27; CDR3: CASSSLRGNQPQHF; DNA: TGTGCCAGCAGTTCTCTTAGGGGCAATCAGCCCCAGCATTTT
J: TRBJ2-1; size: NA; D: TRBD2; V: TRBV20-1; CDR3: CSASVTSGGNEQFF; DNA: TGCAGTGCTAGTGTGACTAGCGGGGGGAATGAGCAGTTCTTC
J: TRBJ2-6; size: NA; D: TRBD1; V: TRBV5-8; CDR3: CASRVWDRLPSGANVLTF; DNA: TGTGCCAGCAGGGTATGGGACAGGCTTCCCTCTGGGGCCAACGTCCTGACTTTC
J: TRBJ1-6; size: NA; D: NA; V: TRBV6-2/TRBV6-3; CDR3: CASNPPSNSPLHF; DNA: TGTGCCAGCAATCCACCTTCGAATTCACCCCTCCACTTT
J: TRBJ2-7; size: NA; D: NA; V: TRBV27; CDR3: CASNSGGRPTSYEQYF; DNA: TGTGCCAGCAACTCCGGGGGGCGTCCTACCTCCTACGAGCAGTACTTC
J: TRBJ2-3; size: NA; D: NA; V: TRBV3-1; CDR3: CASPDGTDTQYF; DNA: TGTGCCAGCCCGGATGGCACAGATACGCAGTATTTT
J: TRBJ2-2; size: NA; D: NA; V: TRBV5-6; CDR3: CASSLYAGANTGELFF; DNA: TGTGCCAGCAGCTTGTATGCAGGGGCCAACACCGGGGAGCTGTTTTTT
J: TRBJ2-1; size: NA; D: TRBD1; V: TRBV24-1; CDR3: CATSDLQGAGDEQFF; DNA: TGTGCCACCAGTGATTTACAGGGGGCAGGGGATGAGCAGTTCTTC
J: TRBJ1-5; size: NA; D: NA; V: TRBV9; CDR3: CASSEGGSNQPQHF; DNA: TGTGCCAGCAGCGAGGGGGGTAGCAATCAGCCCCAGCATTTT
J: TRBJ2-2; size: once; D: TRBD2; V: TRBV7-9; CDR3: CASSFPTSGNTGELFF; DNA: TGTGCCAGCAGCTTCCCGACTAGCGGGAACACCGGGGAGCTGTTTTTT
J: TRBJ2-3; size: NA; D: NA; V: TRBV12-3/TRBV12-4; CDR3: CASSSMTEDTQYF; DNA: TGTGCCAGCAGTTCCATGACCGAAGATACGCAGTATTTT
J: TRBJ2-1; size: NA; D: NA; V: TRBV4-1; CDR3: CASSLMPGVNEQFF; DNA: TGCGCCAGCAGCCTAATGCCGGGTGTCAATGAGCAGTTCTTC
J: TRBJ1-2; size: NA; D: TRBD1; V: TRBV20-1; CDR3: CSATPRGTGTWDYGYTF; DNA: TGCAGTGCTACGCCCCGCGGGACAGGGACGTGGGATTATGGCTACACCTTC
J: TRBJ2-7; size: NA; D: NA; V: TRBV9; CDR3: CASSETGQNYEQYF; DNA: TGTGCCAGCAGTGAAACGGGACAAAACTACGAGCAGTACTTC
J: TRBJ2-2; size: few; D: TRBD1; V: TRBV12-3/TRBV12-4; CDR3: CASSFGTGGTGELFF; DNA: TGTGCCAGCAGTTTTGGGACAGGGGGCACCGGGGAGCTGTTTTTT
J: TRBJ2-2; size: once; D: NA; V: TRBV15; CDR3: CATSQTANTGELFF; DNA: TGTGCCACCAGCCAGACGGCGAACACCGGGGAGCTGTTTTTT
J: TRBJ2-3; size: NA; D: TRBD2; V: TRBV7-8; CDR3: CASSLRLAADTQYF; DNA: TGTGCCAGCAGCTTAAGGCTAGCGGCAGATACGCAGTATTTT
J: TRBJ2-7; size: NA; D: NA; V: TRBV27; CDR3: CASGGLREQYF; DNA: TGTGCCAGCGGTGGGCTTAGGGAGCAGTACTTC